The present TCR beta chain was sequenced within a study of blood T cell repertoires in COVID-19. V lost 4 bases to trimming and J lost 2 bases, with 10 bases between them. This CDR3 spans 14 amino acids. Germline CDR1 is SGHRS and CDR2 is YFSETQ. Sequencing used immunoSEQ multiplex PCR; TCRdb keeps in-frame clones, though not all of them. The repertoire consists of around 140,000 clones, with approximately 90% occurring once and the leading ten covering about a tenth. The sequenced sample consisted of peripheral blood. J is TRBJ1-3 and V is TRBV5-1, with unresolved D. The origin of this receptor is a man aged 45 to 65 with acute or convalescent COVID-19. CDR3 nucleotides: TGCGCCAGCAGCGCCGGAGGTCCTGGAAACACCATATATTTT. This codes for CASSAGGPGNTIYF.